A selection of T cell receptor beta chains follows, all from one sample in a study of cytomegalovirus exposure and HLA in healthy donors. The method was immunoSEQ multiplex PCR; TCRdb's version includes in-frame clones alone and lacks a portion of them. The profile shows 90,000 to 150,000 clones, around three quarters of them singletons. Sequencing used PBMCs. The receptor source for this set is a man in his forties or fifties in good health and CMV-seropositive. Each CDR3 is given without its conserved first and last residue.

j_gene | v_gene | CDR3aa
TRBJ1-1 | TRBV5-4 | ASSLEYRDTEAF
TRBJ2-6 | TRBV19 | ASSGLAGTGSGANVLT
TRBJ2-1 | TRBV9 | ASSPPTGTGYF
TRBJ2-3 | TRBV6-1 | ASSEAHGRPLGPDTQY
TRBJ2-2 | TRBV18 | ASSPPGGVNTGELF
TRBJ2-7 | TRBV5-4 | ASSWGSSGSSEQY
TRBJ1-1 | TRBV2 | ASSTRGNTEAF
TRBJ1-2 | TRBV6-1 | ASSEAARPGNYGYT
TRBJ1-4 | TRBV5-1 | ASSPNTGSTNEKLF
TRBJ1-1 | TRBV5-6 | ASSPTGGPDTEAF
TRBJ2-7 | TRBV15 | ATRRTGGDYEQY
TRBJ1-5 | TRBV6-1 | ASSEEGRDQH
TRBJ2-3 | TRBV6-7 | ASGLGRRTDTQY
TRBJ1-5 | TRBV6-5 | ASSSGQGYNQPQH
TRBJ1-5 | TRBV7-2 | ASSLVGQPQH
TRBJ1-1 | TRBV2 | ASRTGGWNTEAF
TRBJ1-2 | TRBV2 | ASSERRVEGYT
TRBJ2-7 | TRBV20-1 | SATTYSEQY
TRBJ1-5 | TRBV30 | AWSLTEGYNQPQH
TRBJ1-1 | TRBV28 | ASGTGSIDYTEAF
TRBJ2-1 | TRBV5-4 | ASSLGLAGKTDEQF